This T cell receptor (beta chain) was sequenced in a study of OX40 agonist ivuxolimab in advanced cancers. Study as a whole: Ivuxolimab, which is an agonistic anti-OX40 (CD134) antibody, was administered to the patients.

Sequencing was performed with immunoSEQ multiplex PCR; in TCRdb, only in-frame clones are kept and a portion is missing. Of about 44,000 clones detected, around 94% appear once; the ten largest clones hold 9.5% to 12%. Autoimmune disease history or systemic immunosuppression excluded patients. Per the germline V gene, CDR1 is SNHLY and CDR2 is FYNNEI. The CDR3 spans 11 residues. V was trimmed by 8 bases and J by 4 bases, leaving 3 bases between them. The receptor was isolated from an adult with an advanced solid tumor such as melanoma, head and neck, liver or kidney cancer. Material: CD4+ or CD8+ T cells sorted from blood, obtained in a trial of the OX40 agonist ivuxolimab. This chain connects TRBV2 to TRBJ2-6; unclear D gene. This CDR3 reads CASSGANVLTF. In DNA, the CDR3 is TGTGCCAGCTCCGGGGCCAACGTCCTGACTTTC.